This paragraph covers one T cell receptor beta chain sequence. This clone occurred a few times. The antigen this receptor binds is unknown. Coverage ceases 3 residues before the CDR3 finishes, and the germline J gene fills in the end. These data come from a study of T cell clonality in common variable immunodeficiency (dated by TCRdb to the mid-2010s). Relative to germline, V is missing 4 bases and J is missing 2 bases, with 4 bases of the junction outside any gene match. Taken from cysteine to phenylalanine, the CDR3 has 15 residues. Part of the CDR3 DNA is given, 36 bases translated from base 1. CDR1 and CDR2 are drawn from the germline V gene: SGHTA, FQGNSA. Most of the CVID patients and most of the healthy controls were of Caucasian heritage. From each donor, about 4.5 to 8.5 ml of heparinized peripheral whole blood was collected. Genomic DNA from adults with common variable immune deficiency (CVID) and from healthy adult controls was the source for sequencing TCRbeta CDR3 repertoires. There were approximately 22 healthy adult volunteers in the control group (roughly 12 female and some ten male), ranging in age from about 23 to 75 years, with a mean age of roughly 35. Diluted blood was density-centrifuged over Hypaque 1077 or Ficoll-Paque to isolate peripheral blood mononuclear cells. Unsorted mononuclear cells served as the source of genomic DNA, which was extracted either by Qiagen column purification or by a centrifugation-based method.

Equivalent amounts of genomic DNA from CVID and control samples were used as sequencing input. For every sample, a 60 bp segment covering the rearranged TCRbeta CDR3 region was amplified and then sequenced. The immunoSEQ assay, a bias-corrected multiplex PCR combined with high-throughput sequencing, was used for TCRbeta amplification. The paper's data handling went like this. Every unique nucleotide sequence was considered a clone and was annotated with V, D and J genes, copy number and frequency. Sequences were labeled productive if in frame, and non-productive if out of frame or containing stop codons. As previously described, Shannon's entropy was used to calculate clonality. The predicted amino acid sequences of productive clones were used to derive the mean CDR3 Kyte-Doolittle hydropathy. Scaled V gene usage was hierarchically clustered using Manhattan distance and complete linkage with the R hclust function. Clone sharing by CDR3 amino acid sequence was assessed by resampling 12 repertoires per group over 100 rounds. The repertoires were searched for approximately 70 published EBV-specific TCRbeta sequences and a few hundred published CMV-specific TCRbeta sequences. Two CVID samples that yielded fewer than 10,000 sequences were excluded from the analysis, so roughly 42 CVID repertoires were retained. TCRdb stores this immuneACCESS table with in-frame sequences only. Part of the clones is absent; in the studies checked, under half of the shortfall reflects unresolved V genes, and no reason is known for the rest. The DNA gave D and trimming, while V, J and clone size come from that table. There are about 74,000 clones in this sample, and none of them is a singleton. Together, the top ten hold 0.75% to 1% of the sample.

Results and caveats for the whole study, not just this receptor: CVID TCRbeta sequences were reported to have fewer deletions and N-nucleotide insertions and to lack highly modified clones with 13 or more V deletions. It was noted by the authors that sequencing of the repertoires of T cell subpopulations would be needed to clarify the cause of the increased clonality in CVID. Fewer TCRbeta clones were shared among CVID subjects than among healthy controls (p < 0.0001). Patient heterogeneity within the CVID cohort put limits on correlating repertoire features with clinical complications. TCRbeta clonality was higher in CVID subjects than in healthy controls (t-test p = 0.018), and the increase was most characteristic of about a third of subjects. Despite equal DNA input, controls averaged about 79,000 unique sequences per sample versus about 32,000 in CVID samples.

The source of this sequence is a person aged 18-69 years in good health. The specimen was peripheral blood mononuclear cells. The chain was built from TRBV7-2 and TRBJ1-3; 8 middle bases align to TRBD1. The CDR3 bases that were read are TGTGCCAGCAGCTCCACAGGGGGGGCTGGAAACACC. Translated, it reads CASSSTGGAGNT. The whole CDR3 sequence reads CASSSTGGAGNTIYF. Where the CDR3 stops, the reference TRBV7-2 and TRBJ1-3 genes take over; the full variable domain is GAGVSQSPSNKVTEKGKDVELRCDPISGHTALYWYRQSLGQGLEFLIYFQGNSAPDKSGLPSDRFSAERTGGSVSTLTIQRTQQEDSAVYLCASSSTGGAGNTIYFGEGSWLTVV.